The clone carrying this T cell receptor beta chain came up once. As yet, its antigen is unknown. This entry is derived from a study of CD8 T cells in ankylosing spondylitis. Quantitative 5'-RACE with molecular barcodes was used to make the TCR beta libraries. TCRdb redid the calling of the 5' RACE reads with MiXCR, one entry per CDR3 protein. Here the sample spans 220,000 or so distinct CDR3 sequences, about a sixth being singletons. J was trimmed by 1 base and V by 7 bases; bases with no gene match: 10. CDR1 is SGHVS and CDR2 is FNYEAQ in the germline V gene. CDR3 length equals 16 residues. Study-level points and caveats: What appeared characteristic of ankylosing spondylitis blood was a TCR beta motif of 7 or 8 highly homologous variants. Prior literature has documented some motif variants in synovial fluid and blood from reactive arthritis. Disease-linked clones reportedly showed significant enrichment in matched ankylosing spondylitis synovial fluid. The disease-linked clones had a CD8+ phenotype and low blood frequencies.

The chain recombines TRBV7-6 with TRBJ2-3; 8 bases fit TRBD2. Sequencing was carried out using blood, either unsorted or a sorted T cell fraction (not recorded which). This clonotype originated in a male donor with ankylosing spondylitis. The CDR3 sequence is CASTPSGREGTDTQYF. The CDR3 DNA reads as TGTGCCAGCACCCCCAGCGGGCGGGAGGGCACAGATACGCAGTATTTT.